This TCR beta chain was documented in a study of T cell responses to AZD1222 COVID-19 vaccine. Produced via immunoSEQ multiplex PCR; TCRdb's table is partial and in-frame only. The sample lists 140,000 or so clones, approximately 90% seen once, with 2.5% to 3.5% in the top ten. Findings and caveats of the study: Close to half of all spike-specific TCRs reportedly target regions of the variants that are unmutated. A mostly white British donor set with more females was recruited, and clonal diversity was possibly underestimated.

CDR1 and CDR2 from the germline V gene are MNHEY and SVGAGI. The CDR3 consists of 14 residues. Trimming shortened V by 6 bases and J by 10 bases, and 19 bases separated the two germline ends. As regards this clone: Its antigen remains unknown.

This chain joins TRBV6-5 and TRBJ2-1; no clear D gene. The receptor was isolated from an adult who received the AZD1222 COVID-19 vaccine. The specimen was peripheral blood, collected 28 days after the second AZD1222 dose. CDR3 sequence reads: CASRTTSPMGEQFF. The CDR3 DNA reads as TGTGCCAGCAGAACTACCTCGCCAATGGGGGAGCAGTTCTTC.